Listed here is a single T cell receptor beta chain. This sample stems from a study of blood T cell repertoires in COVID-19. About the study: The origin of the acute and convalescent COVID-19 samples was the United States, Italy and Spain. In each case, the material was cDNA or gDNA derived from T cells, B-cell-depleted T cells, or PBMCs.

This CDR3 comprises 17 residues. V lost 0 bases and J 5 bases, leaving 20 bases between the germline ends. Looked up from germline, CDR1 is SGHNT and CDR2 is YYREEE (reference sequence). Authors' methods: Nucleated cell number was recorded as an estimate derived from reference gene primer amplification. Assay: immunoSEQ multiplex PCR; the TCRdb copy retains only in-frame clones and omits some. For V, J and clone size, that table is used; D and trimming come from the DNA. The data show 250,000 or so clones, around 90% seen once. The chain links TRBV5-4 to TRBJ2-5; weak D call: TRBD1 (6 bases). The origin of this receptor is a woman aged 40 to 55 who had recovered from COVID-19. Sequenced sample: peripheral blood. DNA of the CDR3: TGTGCCAGCAGCTTGGACAGGGTAGGTCCCGGAGCGGAGACCCAGTACTTC. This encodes CASSLDRVGPGAETQYF. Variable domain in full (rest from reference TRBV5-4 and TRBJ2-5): ETGVTQSPTHLIKTRGQQVTLRCSSQSGHNTVSWYQQALGQGPQFIFQYYREEENGRGNFPPRFSGLQFPNYSSELNVNALELDDSALYLCASSLDRVGPGAETQYFGPGTRLLVL.